This T cell receptor (beta chain) was obtained from a study of OX40 agonist ivuxolimab in advanced cancers. Broadly, across the study: Ivuxolimab was a fully human IgG2 agonistic monoclonal antibody targeting the costimulatory receptor OX40 (CD134). Partial responses occurred in three dose-escalation patients: two with cutaneous melanoma and one with hepatocellular carcinoma. Peripheral TCRbeta sequencing aimed to test whether ivuxolimab altered TCR sequence diversity and caused clonal T-cell expansion. Intravenous ivuxolimab was administered to patients every 2 weeks at six dose levels: 0.01, 0.1, 0.3, 1.5, 3 and 10 mg/kg. Prior anti-PD-1, anti-PD-L1 or anti-CTLA-4 therapy was permitted, and 30% to 50% of dose-escalation patients had received checkpoint inhibitors. Of the approximately 50 dose-escalation patients, hepatocellular carcinoma was present in around 20, melanoma in approximately 15, renal cell carcinoma in 9 and head and neck cancer in 9. The paper covers the monotherapy dose-escalation part of the phase I ivuxolimab trial, which included N = 52 patients. In the dose-escalation cohort, roughly 82% of patients were male, and the mean age was approximately 60 years with a range of roughly 20 to 85.

With regard to this clone: Its antigen is still unknown. No quality values exist for individual bases; no much larger clone is one base distant.

Including the terminal cysteine and phenylalanine, the CDR3 comprises 17 residues. The only DNA kept is the CDR3, 51 bases in frame from the first base. Trimming leaves V shorter by 5 bases and J shorter by 3 bases, with the junction holding 10 bases beyond the gene matches. Per the germline V gene, SNHLY is the CDR1 and FYNNEI is the CDR2. To sequence the TCRbeta CDR3 region, genomic DNA was isolated from the sorted cells. The immunoSEQ Assay was used for sequencing of TCRbeta CDR3 regions. In TCRdb, the immuneACCESS table is reduced to in-frame sequences with V and J assigned. These tables do not hold every clone; where another copy was compared, an unresolved V gene accounts for under half, and the others remain unexplained. Across this sample there are about 67,000 clones, with roughly 81% seen only once. The top ten clones comprise 2% to 2.5% of the sample. Patients with a history of autoimmune disease or receiving systemic immunosuppression were excluded from the trial. Peripheral blood for TCR sequencing was collected from all dose cohorts at baseline, on cycle 4 day 1, and on cycle 7 day 1. The samples were taken from a phase I, first-in-human, multicenter, open-label dose-escalation trial of ivuxolimab. Adults with locally advanced or metastatic melanoma, renal cell carcinoma, hepatocellular carcinoma or head and neck squamous cell carcinoma were enrolled in the trial. Before TCR sequencing, CD4+ and CD8+ T cells were separately sorted from peripheral blood.

What the authors observed across the whole study: Which antigens the clonally expanded peripheral T cells were specific for was not determined. At doses of 0.1 to 3.0 mg/kg, clonal expansion of both CD4+ and CD8+ blood T cells was observed from baseline to week 6. After ivuxolimab, expanded clones were on average more numerous among CD8+ T cells than among CD4+ T cells. Low levels of normalized T-cell clonal expansion were also seen in some nonresponding patients. In the 0.1-3.0 mg/kg groups, partial responders had among the lowest normalized peripheral clonal expansion, particularly in CD8+ T cells.

Here the chain combines TRBV2 and TRBJ2-3; a stretch of 11 junction bases matches TRBD2. The TCR comes from an adult with an advanced solid tumor such as melanoma, head and neck, liver or kidney cancer. Sequenced here: CD4+ or CD8+ T cells sorted from blood, sampled in a trial of the OX40 agonist ivuxolimab. CDR3 sequence: CASSSMASGRWTDTQYF. The nucleotide sequence is TGTGCCAGCAGTTCTATGGCTAGCGGGAGGTGGACAGATACGCAGTATTTT.